Listed here is a single T cell receptor (beta chain). This entry belongs to a study of blood T cell repertoires in COVID-19. Study details: The samples span acute and convalescent COVID-19 from the United States, Italy and Spain. The cDNA or gDNA used as material had been derived from T cells, B-cell-depleted T cells, or PBMCs.

Authors' data handling: Scientists estimated how many nucleated cells there were by amplifying reference gene primers. TCRdb keeps only in-frame clones here, not all; method: immunoSEQ multiplex PCR. V, J and clone size are those of that table, while D and trimming were read from the DNA. This table has some 86,000 clones, more than 85% appearing once. Per germline, CDR1 LNHDA and CDR2 SQIVND (reference sequence). V dropped 4 bases and J dropped 8 bases, with 23 bases sitting between them. CDR3 length equals 17 residues. The chain links TRBV19 to TRBJ2-2, with a possible D match to TRBD1 (6 bases). This clonotype was sampled from a human donor with active COVID-19. The donor label of this sample is uncertain. Sample: peripheral blood. Here the CDR3 reads CASSTYEGQGQTGELFF. CDR3 nucleotides: TGTGCCAGTAGTACCTATGAAGGGCAGGGGCAGACAGGGGAGCTGTTTTTT.